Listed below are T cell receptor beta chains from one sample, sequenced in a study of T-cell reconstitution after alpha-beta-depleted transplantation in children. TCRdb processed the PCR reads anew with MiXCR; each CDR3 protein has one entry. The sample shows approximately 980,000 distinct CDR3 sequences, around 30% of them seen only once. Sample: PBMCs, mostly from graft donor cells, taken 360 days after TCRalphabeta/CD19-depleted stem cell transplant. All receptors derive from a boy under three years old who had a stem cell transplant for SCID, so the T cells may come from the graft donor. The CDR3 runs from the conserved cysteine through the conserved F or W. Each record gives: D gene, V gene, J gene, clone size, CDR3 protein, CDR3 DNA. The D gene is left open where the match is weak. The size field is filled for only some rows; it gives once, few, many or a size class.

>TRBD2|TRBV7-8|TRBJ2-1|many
CASSWRLGGDYNEQFF
TGTGCCAGCAGCTGGCGTCTGGGGGGGGACTACAATGAGCAGTTCTTC
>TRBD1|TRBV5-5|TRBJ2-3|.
CASSLGTALFRTDTQYF
TGTGCCAGCAGCCTTGGGACAGCGCTATTTCGCACAGATACGCAGTATTTT
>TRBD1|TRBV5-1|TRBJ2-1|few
CASSRTGLGYNEQFF
TGCGCCAGCAGCAGGACAGGGTTAGGATACAATGAGCAGTTCTTC
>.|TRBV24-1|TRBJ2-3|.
CATNDLQLTADTQYF
TGTGCCACCAATGATTTGCAATTGACTGCAGATACGCAGTATTTT
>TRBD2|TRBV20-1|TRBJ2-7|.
CSARKREGLLYEQYF
TGCAGTGCTAGAAAGAGGGAGGGGTTGCTCTACGAGCAGTACTTC
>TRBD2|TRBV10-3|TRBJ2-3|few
CAISDGTSGGDTQYF
TGTGCCATCAGTGACGGGACTAGCGGGGGAGATACGCAGTATTTT
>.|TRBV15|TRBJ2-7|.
CATSSGTYSYEQYF
TGTGCCACCAGCTCCGGGACATACTCCTACGAGCAGTACTTC
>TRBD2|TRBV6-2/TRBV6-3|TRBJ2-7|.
CASITRLAGGSYEQYF
TGTGCCAGCATCACCAGGTTAGCGGGGGGATCCTACGAGCAGTACTTC
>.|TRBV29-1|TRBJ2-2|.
CSVIFNTGELFF
TGCAGCGTTATCTTCAACACCGGGGAGCTGTTTTTT
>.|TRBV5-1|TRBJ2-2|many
CASSLLGGSLGGELFF
TGCGCCAGCAGCTTGCTTGGGGGAAGCCTCGGCGGGGAGCTGTTTTTT
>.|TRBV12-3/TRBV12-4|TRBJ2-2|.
CASSPHLSNTGELFF
TGTGCCAGCAGCCCACACCTCTCGAACACCGGGGAGCTGTTTTTT
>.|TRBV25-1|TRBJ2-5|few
CASSELASKETQYF
TGTGCCAGCAGTGAATTAGCCAGTAAAGAGACCCAGTACTTC
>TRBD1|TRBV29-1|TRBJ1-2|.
CSVAGDRGFYGYTF
TGCAGCGTTGCCGGGGACAGGGGCTTTTATGGCTACACCTTC
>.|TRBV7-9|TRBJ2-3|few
CASSLAGPFIPGDTQYF
TGTGCCAGCAGCTTAGCGGGACCCTTCATCCCGGGAGATACGCAGTATTTT
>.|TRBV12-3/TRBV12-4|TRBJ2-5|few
CASSLALNRETQYF
TGTGCCAGCAGTTTAGCTCTCAATCGAGAGACCCAGTACTTC
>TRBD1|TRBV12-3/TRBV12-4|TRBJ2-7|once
CASSRWTGPSYEQYF
TGTGCCAGCAGTAGGTGGACAGGTCCGTCCTACGAGCAGTACTTC
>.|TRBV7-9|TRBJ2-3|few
CASSLVTLRDHTDTQYF
TGTGCCAGCAGCTTAGTCACCCTGCGAGACCACACAGATACGCAGTATTTT
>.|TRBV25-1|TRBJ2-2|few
CASRASDGSNTGELFF
TGTGCCAGCAGGGCATCGGACGGATCGAACACCGGGGAGCTGTTTTTT
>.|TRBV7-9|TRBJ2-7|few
CASTRQGFSYEQYF
TGTGCCAGCACCCGTCAGGGTTTCAGCTACGAGCAGTACTTC
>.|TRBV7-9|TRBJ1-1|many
CASSLENTEAFF
TGCGCCAGCAGCTTGGAGAACACTGAAGCTTTCTTT
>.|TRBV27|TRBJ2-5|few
CASSLFPPPQETQYF
TGTGCCAGCAGTTTATTTCCACCCCCACAAGAGACCCAGTACTTC
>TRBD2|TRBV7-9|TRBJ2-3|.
CASSFGGLGTITDTQYF
TGTGCCAGCAGCTTCGGGGGACTAGGGACTATCACAGATACGCAGTATTTT
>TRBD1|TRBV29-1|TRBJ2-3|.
CSVFLWGQGYRDTQYF
TGCAGCGTCTTCCTCTGGGGACAGGGCTACAGAGATACGCAGTATTTT
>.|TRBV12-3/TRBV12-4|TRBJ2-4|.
CASSLGPGEIGAKNIQYF
TGTGCCAGCAGTTTAGGTCCGGGGGAGATCGGGGCCAAAAACATTCAGTACTTC
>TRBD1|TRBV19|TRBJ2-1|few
CASSTRQGAYNEQFF
TGTGCCAGTAGTACGCGACAGGGAGCTTACAATGAGCAGTTCTTC
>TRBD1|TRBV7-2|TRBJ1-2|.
CASSLWAGTGGVSGYTF
TGTGCCAGCAGCTTATGGGCTGGGACAGGGGGTGTGAGTGGCTACACCTTC
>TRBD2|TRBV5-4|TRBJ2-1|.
CASSLGGLAGKLHNEQFF
TGTGCCAGCAGCTTGGGGGGACTAGCGGGGAAACTCCACAATGAGCAGTTCTTC
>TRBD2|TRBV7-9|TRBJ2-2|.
CASSLPRLAGDTGELFF
TGTGCCAGCAGCTTACCCCGGCTAGCGGGGGACACCGGGGAGCTGTTTTTT
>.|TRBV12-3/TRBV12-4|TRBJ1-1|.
CASSPYRVSEAFF
TGTGCCAGCAGTCCCTATCGGGTTAGTGAAGCTTTCTTT
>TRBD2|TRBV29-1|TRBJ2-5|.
CSVHLLAGGLETQYF
TGCAGCGTGCACCTCTTAGCGGGGGGGCTGGAGACCCAGTACTTC
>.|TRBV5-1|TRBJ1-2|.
CASARQESNYGYTF
TGCGCCAGCGCCCGACAGGAATCTAACTATGGCTACACCTTC
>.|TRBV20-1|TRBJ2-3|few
CSVLADDRSTDTQYF
TGCAGTGTCTTAGCGGACGACCGCTCCACAGATACGCAGTATTTT
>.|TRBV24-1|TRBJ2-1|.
CATSDSGVQQFF
TGTGCCACCAGTGATTCGGGGGTACAGCAGTTCTTC
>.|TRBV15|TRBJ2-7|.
CATTIKQGHEQYF
TGTGCCACCACCATAAAACAGGGACACGAGCAGTACTTC
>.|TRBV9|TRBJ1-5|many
CASSVGVNQPQHF
TGTGCCAGCAGCGTAGGGGTCAATCAGCCCCAGCATTTT
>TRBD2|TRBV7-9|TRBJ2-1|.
CASSSRLARPGEQFF
TGTGCCAGCAGCTCCCGACTAGCCCGTCCCGGTGAGCAGTTCTTC
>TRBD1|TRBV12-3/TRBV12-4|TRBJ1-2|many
CASSPGQGTYGYTF
TGTGCCAGCAGCCCGGGACAGGGGACCTATGGCTACACCTTC
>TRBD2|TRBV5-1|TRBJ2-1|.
CASSLEAPGLAYNEQFF
TGCGCCAGCAGCTTGGAGGCTCCGGGACTAGCGTACAATGAGCAGTTCTTC
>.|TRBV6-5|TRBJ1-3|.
CASSSQRKGSGNTIYF
TGTGCCAGCAGTTCACAGAGGAAGGGCTCTGGAAACACCATATATTTT
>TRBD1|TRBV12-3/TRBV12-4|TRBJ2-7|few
CASSTRDRGNYEQYF
TGTGCCAGCAGCACCCGGGACAGGGGGAACTACGAGCAGTACTTC
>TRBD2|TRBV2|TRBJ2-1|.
CASRYVGGVLVDEQFF
TGTGCCAGCAGATATGTGGGGGGGGTCCTGGTGGATGAGCAGTTCTTC
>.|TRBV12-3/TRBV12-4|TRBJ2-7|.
CASSLHTAYEQYF
TGTGCCAGCAGTTTACATACAGCCTACGAGCAGTACTTC
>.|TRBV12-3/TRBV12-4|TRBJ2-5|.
CASSFGGFDAQYF
TGTGCCAGCAGTTTCGGTGGGTTTGACGCCCAGTACTTC
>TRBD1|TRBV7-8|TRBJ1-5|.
CASRPRTGMVDNQPQHF
TGTGCCAGCAGACCCCGGACAGGAATGGTGGACAATCAGCCCCAGCATTTT
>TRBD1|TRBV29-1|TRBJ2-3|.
CSVHGTRDSPTDTQYF
TGCAGCGTCCATGGGACCCGGGACAGCCCCACAGATACGCAGTATTTT
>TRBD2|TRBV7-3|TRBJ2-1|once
CASSLTPSGGSNEQFF
TGTGCCAGCAGCTTAACGCCTAGCGGGGGTTCGAATGAGCAGTTCTTC
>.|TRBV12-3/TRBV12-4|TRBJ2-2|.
CASSLSSLGAGELFF
TGTGCCAGCAGTTTAAGTTCTCTTGGGGCCGGGGAGCTGTTTTTT
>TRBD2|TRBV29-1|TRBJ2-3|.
CSVPPGGRGDTQYF
TGCAGCGTCCCGCCGGGGGGTCGAGGGGATACGCAGTATTTT
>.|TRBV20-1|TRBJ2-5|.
CSARVGEGVQETQYF
TGCAGTGCTAGAGTGGGAGAGGGGGTGCAGGAGACCCAGTACTTC
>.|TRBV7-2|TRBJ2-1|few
CASRNRAAGGNEQFF
TGTGCCAGCAGGAACCGGGCCGCAGGAGGGAATGAGCAGTTCTTC
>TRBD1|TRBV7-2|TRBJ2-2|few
CASSLGLQGANTGELFF
TGTGCCAGCAGCTTAGGCCTTCAGGGGGCGAACACCGGGGAGCTGTTTTTT
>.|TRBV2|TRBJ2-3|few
CASLKDSQRTDTQYF
TGTGCCAGCCTTAAGGACAGTCAACGCACAGATACGCAGTATTTT
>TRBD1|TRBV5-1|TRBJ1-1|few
CASSPDRGLDTEAFF
TGCGCCAGCAGCCCGGACAGGGGGCTGGACACTGAAGCTTTCTTT
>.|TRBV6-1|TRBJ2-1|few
CASSEMAETYNEQFF
TGTGCCAGCAGTGAAATGGCGGAGACCTACAATGAGCAGTTCTTC
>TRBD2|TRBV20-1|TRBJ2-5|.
CSASRGGAGETQYF
TGCAGTGCTAGCCGCGGGGGGGCCGGGGAGACCCAGTACTTC
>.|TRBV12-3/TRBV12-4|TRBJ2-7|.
CASSPVVVRGGEQYF
TGTGCCAGCAGTCCCGTCGTGGTTCGCGGAGGGGAGCAGTACTTC
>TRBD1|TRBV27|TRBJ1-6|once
CASSLTGLGSPLHF
TGTGCCAGCAGTTTGACAGGGCTTGGTTCACCCCTCCACTTT